This T cell receptor beta chain was recorded in a study of blood T cell repertoires in COVID-19 (dated by TCRdb to about 2020). Concerning the study at large: Collaborator samples came from the United States, Italy and Spain and covered acute and convalescent phases of COVID-19. The material from the prospective study consisted of cDNA or gDNA derived from T cells, B-cell-depleted T cells, or PBMCs. The dataset comprised deeply sampled blood TCRbeta repertoires from subjects exposed to, actively infected with, or recovered from COVID-19. The repertoires were made available in a free public database intended to serve as a resource for research on the immune response to SARS-CoV-2. The samples were drawn from the first 160 participants of the ongoing ImmuneRACE study and from 1,254 subjects provided by 6 global collaborators. Sample metadata almost always included a de-identified subject ID, COVID-19 status, age in years and sex. Where available, HLA class I and class II types were taken from metadata supplied by the sample provider and were not determined by assay-based typing. The investigation overall reported the following: Clinical and demographic metadata were provided uncurated, with the amount varying by source and participant.

Counted from cysteine to phenylalanine, this CDR3 has 16 amino acids. The sequence is cut down to CDR3 DNA, 48 bases in frame from base 1. V loses 4 bases, J loses 5 bases, and the germline ends lie 22 bases apart. The germline V gene yields SGHDT for CDR1 and YYEEEE for CDR2. A note on this clone: Its antigen is unknown. Base qualities were left out, and no much larger clone turns up one base away.

TCRbeta CDR3 regions were amplified from genomic DNA by means of the immunoSEQ Assay, a bias-controlled multiplex PCR. The paper's processing steps were these. Nucleated cell counts per sample were estimated from amplification of reference gene primers within the assay. To quantify the absolute abundance of each unique TCRbeta CDR3 rearrangement, sequence reads were collapsed and filtered. For each sample, productive Simpson clonality was calculated by taking the square root of Simpson's diversity index across productive rearrangements. In its TCRdb copy, this immuneACCESS table keeps in-frame sequences only and misses some clones. Where compared with another copy, unresolved V genes explain less than half of these, and the others have no known cause. The DNA was the basis for D and trimming; V, J and clone size are from that table. This sample comprises approximately 280,000 clones, nearly 90% of them detected only once. The top ten clones comprise about 8.6% of the sample.

The collaborating institutions used their own protocols to collect whole blood in K2EDTA tubes. Collaborator samples were shipped for TCRbeta analysis as frozen whole blood, isolated PBMCs, or DNA extracted from either sample type. Sequencing input: peripheral blood. The TCR was taken from a man younger than 35 with active or convalescent COVID-19. The chain is encoded by TRBV5-6 joined to TRBJ2-7; the best D guess is TRBD2, with 5 bases matching. The nucleotide sequence reads TGTGCCAGCAGCCCAACGGGAAACCTCCTATTGGACGAGCAGTACTTC. The translation is CASSPTGNLLLDEQYF.